These 9 T cell receptor beta chains came from one sample sequenced in a study of PD-1 blockade in classical Hodgkin lymphoma. All trial patients relapsed after autologous stem cell transplantation. Libraries were prepared by immunoSEQ multiplex PCR; TCRdb keeps only in-frame clonotypes and omits some of them. The table includes thousands of clones, 80% detected once. Sequenced here: peripheral blood mononuclear cells (PBMCs), sampled at baseline. These receptors were obtained from a human donor with classical Hodgkin lymphoma.

V gene TRBV29-1 combines with J gene TRBJ1-1, with 8 bases matching TRBD1. The trim removed 6 bases at V and 4 bases at J, leaving 4 bases unmatched. Germline lookup yields CDR1 SQVTM and CDR2 ANQGSEA. This CDR3 comprises 12 residues. CDR3 loop: CSVDRGPTEAFF. CDR3 coding DNA: TGCAGCGTAGACAGGGGCCCCACTGAAGCTTTCTTT.

V usage is TRBV9 and J usage is TRBJ1-1; weak D call: TRBD1 (5 bases). Trimming shortened V by 4 bases and J by 8 bases, and 15 bases separated the two germline ends. Germline CDR1 reads SGDLS; CDR2 reads YYNGEE. The CDR3 length is 13 residues. Here the CDR3 DNA reads TGTGCCAGCAGCCCAACGGGGGTACGAGAAGCTTTCTTT. Residues: CASSPTGVREAFF.

This clone was detected once. The chain carries TRBV27 and TRBJ2-1; 7 positions match TRBD1. The CDR3 runs 15 residues. Trimming took 4 bases from V and 7 from J; bases not matched to a gene: 10. Per germline, CDR1 MNHEY and CDR2 SMNVEV (reference sequence). The CDR3 sequence is CASSYRGAPWNEQFF. DNA of the CDR3: TGTGCCAGCAGTTACAGGGGCGCCCCATGGAATGAGCAGTTCTTC.

This clone was counted between two and nine times. The chain has TRBV25-1 and TRBJ2-7; the match to TRBD1 covers 7 bases. Germline loops: CDR1 MGHDK, CDR2 SYGVNS. Trimming removed 8 bases from V and 5 bases from J; junction bases left unmatched: 3. This CDR3 is built from 11 residues. This CDR3 is CASAQGDEQYF. The CDR3 DNA is TGTGCCAGCGCGCAGGGGGACGAGCAGTACTTC.

The J gene is TRBJ1-6, the V gene TRBV4-2, with 7 bases aligning to TRBD1. Germline V gives CDR1 LGHNA, CDR2 YNFKEQ. V shed 4 bases and J 8 bases; nucleotides not matched to a gene: 8. The CDR3 spans 15 residues. CDR3 loop: CASSPLGDSYSPLHF. CDR3 nucleotides: TGTGCCAGCAGCCCCCTTGGGGACAGTTATTCACCCCTCCACTTT.

The chain links TRBV5-1 to TRBJ2-7; D assignment may be TRBD1 or TRBD2 (5 bases each). Germline V gene lookup returns CDR1 SGHRS and CDR2 YFSETQ. This CDR3 contains 15 residues. The germline V and J ends were trimmed by 4 bases and 3 bases, with 17 bases remaining between them. CDR3 in DNA: TGCGCCAGCAGCCTGGGGGAACCCGGGAACTACGAGCAGTACTTC. Amino acid sequence: CASSLGEPGNYEQYF.

V usage is TRBV2 and J usage is TRBJ2-3, with 7 bases lining up with TRBD1. Germline lookup yields CDR1 SNHLY and CDR2 FYNNEI. The CDR3 length is 11 residues. After removal of 4 bases from V and 10 bases from J, the junction contained 2 bases not matched to a gene. CDR3 bases: TGTGCCAGCAGTGTAGGGGGCCCGCAGTATTTT. Its protein product is CASSVGGPQYF.

This clone was picked up one time. This chain links TRBV28 with TRBJ2-7, with D perhaps matching TRBD1 (6 bases). V was pared by 2 bases and J by 2 bases, with 10 bases between. The CDR3 covers 14 residues. Looked up from germline, CDR1 is MDHEN and CDR2 is SYDVKM. The CDR3 DNA is TGTGCCAGCAGTTTAACCACAGGGCCCTACGAGCAGTACTTC. This sequence encodes CASSLTTGPYEQYF.

This chain joins TRBV6-1 and TRBJ2-7, with 9 bases that match TRBD2. V was pared by 3 bases and J by 6 bases, with 6 bases of the junction left unmatched. The CDR3 covers 14 residues. Germline lookup yields CDR1 MNHNS and CDR2 SASEGT. CDR3 sequence (DNA): TGTGCCAGCAGTGATCTAGCGGGACGTTTCGAGCAGTACTTC. It yields the protein CASSDLAGRFEQYF.